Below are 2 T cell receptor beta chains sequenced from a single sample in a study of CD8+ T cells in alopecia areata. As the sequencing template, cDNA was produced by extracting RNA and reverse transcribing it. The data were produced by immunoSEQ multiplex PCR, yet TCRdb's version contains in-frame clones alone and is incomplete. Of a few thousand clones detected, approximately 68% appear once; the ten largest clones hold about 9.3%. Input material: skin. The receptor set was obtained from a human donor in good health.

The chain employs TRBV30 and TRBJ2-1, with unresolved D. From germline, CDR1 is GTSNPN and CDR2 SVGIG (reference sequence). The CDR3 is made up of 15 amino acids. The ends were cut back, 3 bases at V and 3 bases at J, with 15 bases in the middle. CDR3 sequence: CAWRSGPPLYNEQFF. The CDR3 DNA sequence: TGTGCCTGGAGGTCCGGACCGCCTCTCTACAATGAGCAGTTCTTC.

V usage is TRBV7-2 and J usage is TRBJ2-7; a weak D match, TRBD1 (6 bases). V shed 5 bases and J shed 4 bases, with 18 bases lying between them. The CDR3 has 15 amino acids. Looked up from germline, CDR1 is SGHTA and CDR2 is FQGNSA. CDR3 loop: CASSPRPQGTYEQYF. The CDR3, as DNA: TGTGCCAGCAGCCCCCGACCACAGGGCACTTACGAGCAGTACTTC.